This T cell receptor (beta chain) was found in a study of blood T cell repertoires in COVID-19. Overall study: The study drew acute and convalescent COVID-19 samples from the United States, Italy and Spain. The analysed material was cDNA or gDNA that came from T cells, B-cell-depleted T cells, or PBMCs.

Seattle's enrolled individuals joined amid active infection and were then monitored longitudinally. Methods used by the authors: Using reference gene primer amplification, nucleated cell counts were estimated. Repertoires were generated with immunoSEQ multiplex PCR, while TCRdb's copy carries only in-frame clones and drops some. The D gene and trimming were derived from the DNA, and the V and J assignments and clone size from that table. The table lists fewer than 350,000 clones, about nine tenths of them singletons, with roughly 3.9% in the top ten. This clone has just a few counts. Source material: peripheral blood. The TCR was taken from a woman between 55 and 75 years old with COVID-19, enrolled during active disease.

As DNA, the CDR3 is TGCGCCAGCAGCTACATTGCCGGGACAGGGTACTCGGACACTGAAGCTTTCTTT. Amino acids: CASSYIAGTGYSDTEAFF. This chain uses TRBV5-1 with TRBJ1-1; 9 nucleotides match TRBD1. The junction had 15 bases not matched to a gene; V was cut back by 3 bases and J by 3 bases. The CDR3 covers 18 residues. Germline CDR1 and CDR2: SGHRS and YFSETQ.